The TCR beta chain described here comes from a study of type 1 regulatory T cells. This clonotype is judged medium-sized (0.01 to 0.1%). Its antigen remains unidentified. Germline V CDR1 and CDR2: MNHEY, SMNVEV (reference sequence). The V gene lost 6 bases and the J gene lost 5 bases, with 13 bases spanning the gap. This CDR3 has 13 residues. One entry per CDR3 protein results from TCRdb running MiXCR on the reads. The data hold around 62,000 distinct CDR3 sequences, with around 60% observed a single time. Sequenced: cultured T cells, either the whole culture or a sorted T cell fraction (not recorded which). The subset denotes: Tr1-enriched cell product generated in vitro against host alloantigens. The receptor's source is a human donor in good health. This rearrangement joins TRBV27 to TRBJ1-2; a possible D gene is TRBD1 (5 bases). The DNA for the CDR3 is TGTGCCAGCAGACTCACCGGGACGTATGGCTACACCTTC. Translating it yields CASRLTGTYGYTF.